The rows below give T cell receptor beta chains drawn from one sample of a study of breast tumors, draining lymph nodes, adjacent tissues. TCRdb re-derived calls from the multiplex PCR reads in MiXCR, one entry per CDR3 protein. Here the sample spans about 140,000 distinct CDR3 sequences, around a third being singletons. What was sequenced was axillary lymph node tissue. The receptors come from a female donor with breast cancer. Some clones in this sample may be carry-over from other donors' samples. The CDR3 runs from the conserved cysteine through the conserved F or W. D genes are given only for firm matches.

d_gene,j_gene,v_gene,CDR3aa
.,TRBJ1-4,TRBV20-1,CSARKDVSNEKLFF
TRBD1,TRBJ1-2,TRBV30,CAWNSDPTGALFSYTF
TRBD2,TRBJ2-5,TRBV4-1,CASSQDGLASGGETQYF
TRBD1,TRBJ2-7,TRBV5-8,CASSQGQGAQEQYF
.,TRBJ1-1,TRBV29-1,CSVRRTNTEAFF
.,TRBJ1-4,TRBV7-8,CASSLSDATNEKLFF
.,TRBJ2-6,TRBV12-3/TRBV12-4,CASSLDGIRGASVLTF
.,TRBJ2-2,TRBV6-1,CASSEFKLTGELFF
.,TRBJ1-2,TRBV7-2,CASSLSTGNSGYTF
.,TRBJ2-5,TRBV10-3,CATAGSEETQYF
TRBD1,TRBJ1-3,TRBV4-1,CASSHYTQGPGNTIYF
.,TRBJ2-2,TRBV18,CASSPRTGRDTGELFF
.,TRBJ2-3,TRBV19,CASSIQFTDTQYF
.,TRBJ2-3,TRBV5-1,CASSLVVSFSTDTQYF
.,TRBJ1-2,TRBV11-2,CASSLGRGQGRYTF
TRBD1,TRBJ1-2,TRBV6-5,CASSLGTGYGYAF
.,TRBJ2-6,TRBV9,CASSPRWDGTSGANVLTF
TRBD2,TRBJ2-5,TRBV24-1,CVTSESAGLAGEEAQYF
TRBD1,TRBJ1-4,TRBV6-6,CASTRGANEKLFF
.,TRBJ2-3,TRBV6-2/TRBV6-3,CASSYPSAGIYTDTQYF
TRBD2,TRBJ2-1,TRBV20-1,CSAATSGEQFF
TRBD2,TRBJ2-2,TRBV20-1,CSALLAGANTGELFF
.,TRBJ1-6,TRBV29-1,CSVGTSGSSNSPLHF
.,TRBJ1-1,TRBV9,CASSVDRDTEAFF
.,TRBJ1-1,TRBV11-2,CASSYTTLSAALF
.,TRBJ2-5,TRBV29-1,CSLRRGETQYF
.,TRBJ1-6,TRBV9,CASSVTGSLSPLHF
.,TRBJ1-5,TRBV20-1,CSARPGQSGRAPQHF
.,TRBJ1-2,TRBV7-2,CASRSDVLGTSIYGYTF
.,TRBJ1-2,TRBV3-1,CASSHQGRTYGYTF
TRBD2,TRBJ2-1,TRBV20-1,CSAARSSSGTNYNEQFF
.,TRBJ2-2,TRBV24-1,CATSDEERGTGELFF